This TCR beta chain emerged from a study of cytomegalovirus exposure and HLA in healthy donors. Study-level information: T cells numbering around 180 million yielded around 120 million unique TCR beta sequences in an earlier analysis.

Germline CDR1 is MNHNY and CDR2 is SVGAGI (reference sequence). The CDR3 loop spans 13 amino acids. Between the trimmed V and J ends, which lost 3 bases and 10 bases, there was a span of 15 bases. 13 Jbeta primers and 60 Vbeta primers were used for the PCR. Using immunoSEQ multiplex PCR, the repertoire was profiled, and TCRdb retains in-frame clones only, with some absent. The sample consists of some 150,000 clones, 82% of them appearing once. This clone occurred a few times. The antigen remains unidentified. Whole-study findings and limits: A later analysis linked a missense DCLRE1C variant to TCR beta V- and J-gene trimming. Using the classifier, cytomegalovirus status was reportedly diagnosed with high specificity and sensitivity. An analysis done earlier found most TCR beta V segments productive about 87% or about 30% of the time.

This rearrangement joins TRBV6-6 to TRBJ1-2; a weak D match, TRBD1 (5 bases). Sequenced: PBMCs. The clonotype originates from a man aged 45-65 years in good health and CMV-seropositive. The CDR3 bases are TGTGCCAGCAGTTATGCCCGGGGGGTTGACTACACCTTC. Amino acid sequence: CASSYARGVDYTF.